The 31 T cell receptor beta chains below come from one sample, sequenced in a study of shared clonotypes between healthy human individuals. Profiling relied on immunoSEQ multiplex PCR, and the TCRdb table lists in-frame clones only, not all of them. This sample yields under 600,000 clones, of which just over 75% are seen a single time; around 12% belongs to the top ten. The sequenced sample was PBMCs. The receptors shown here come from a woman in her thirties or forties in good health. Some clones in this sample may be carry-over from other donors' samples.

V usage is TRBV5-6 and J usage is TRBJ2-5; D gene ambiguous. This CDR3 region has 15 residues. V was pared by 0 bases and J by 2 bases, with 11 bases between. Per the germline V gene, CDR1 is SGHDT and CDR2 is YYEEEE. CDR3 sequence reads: CASSLGALVQETQYF. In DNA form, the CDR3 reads TGTGCCAGCAGCTTGGGGGCTCTCGTTCAAGAGACCCAGTACTTC.

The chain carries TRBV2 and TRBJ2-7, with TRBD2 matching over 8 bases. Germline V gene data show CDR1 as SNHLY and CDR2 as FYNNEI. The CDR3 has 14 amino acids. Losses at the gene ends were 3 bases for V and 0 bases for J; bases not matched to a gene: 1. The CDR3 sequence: CASSDREGSYEQYF. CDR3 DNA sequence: TGTGCCAGCAGTGACCGGGAGGGCTCCTACGAGCAGTACTTC.

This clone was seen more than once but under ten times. The CDR3: CASSLNRGNTIYF. The DNA of the CDR3 is TGTGCCAGCAGTTTAAACAGGGGAAACACCATATATTTT. This chain uses TRBV27 with TRBJ1-3, with D possibly matching TRBD1 (5 bases). CDR1 and CDR2 from the germline V gene are MNHEY and SMNVEV (reference sequence). Trimming shortened V by 2 bases and J by 4 bases, and 6 bases separated the two germline ends. This CDR3 is 13 amino acids long.

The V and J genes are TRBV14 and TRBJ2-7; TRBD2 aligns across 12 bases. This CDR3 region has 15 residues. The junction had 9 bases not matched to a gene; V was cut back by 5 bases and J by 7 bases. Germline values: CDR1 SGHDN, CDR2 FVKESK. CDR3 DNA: TGTGCCAGCAGCGGCCCTAGCGGGAGGGCCTGGGAGCAGTACTTC. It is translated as CASSGPSGRAWEQYF.

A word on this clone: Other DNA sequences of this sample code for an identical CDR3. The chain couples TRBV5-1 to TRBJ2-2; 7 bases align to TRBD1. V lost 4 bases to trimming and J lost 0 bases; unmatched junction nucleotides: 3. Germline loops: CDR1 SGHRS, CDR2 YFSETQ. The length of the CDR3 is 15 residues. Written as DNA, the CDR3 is TGCGCCAGCAGCCTCGGGACAGCGAACACCGGGGAGCTGTTTTTT. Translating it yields CASSLGTANTGELFF. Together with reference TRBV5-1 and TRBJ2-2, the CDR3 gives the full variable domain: KAGVTQTPRYLIKTRGQQVTLSCSPISGHRSVSWYQQTPGQGLQFLFEYFSETQRNKGNFPGRFSGRQFSNSRSEMNVSTLELGDSALYLCASSLGTANTGELFFGEGSRLTVL.

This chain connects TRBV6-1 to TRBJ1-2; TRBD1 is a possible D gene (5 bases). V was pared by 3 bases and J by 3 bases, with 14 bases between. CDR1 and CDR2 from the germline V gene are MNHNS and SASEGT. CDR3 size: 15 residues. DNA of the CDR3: TGTGCCAGCAGTGAGATGGCAGGGTGGGACTATGGCTACACCTTC. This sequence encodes CASSEMAGWDYGYTF.

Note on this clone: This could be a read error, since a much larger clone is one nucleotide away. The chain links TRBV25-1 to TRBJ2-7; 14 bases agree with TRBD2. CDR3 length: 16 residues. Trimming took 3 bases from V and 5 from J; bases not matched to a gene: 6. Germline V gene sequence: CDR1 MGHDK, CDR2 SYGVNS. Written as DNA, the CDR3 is TGTGCCAGCAGTGAGCCGGGACTAGCGGGAGTCCACGAGCAGTACGTC. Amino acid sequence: CASSEPGLAGVHEQYV.

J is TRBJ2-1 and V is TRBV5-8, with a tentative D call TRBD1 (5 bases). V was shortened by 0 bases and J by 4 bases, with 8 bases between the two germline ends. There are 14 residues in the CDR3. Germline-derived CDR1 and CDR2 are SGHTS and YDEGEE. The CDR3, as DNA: TGTGCCAGCAGCTTGGGGACACTTTACAATGAGCAGTTCTTC. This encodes CASSLGTLYNEQFF.

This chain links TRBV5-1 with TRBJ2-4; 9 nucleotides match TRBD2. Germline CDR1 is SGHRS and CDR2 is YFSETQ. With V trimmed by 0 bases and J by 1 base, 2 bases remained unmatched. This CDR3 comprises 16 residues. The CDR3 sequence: CASSLASGGAKNIQYF. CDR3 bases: TGCGCCAGCAGCTTGGCCAGCGGGGGGGCCAAAAACATTCAGTACTTC.

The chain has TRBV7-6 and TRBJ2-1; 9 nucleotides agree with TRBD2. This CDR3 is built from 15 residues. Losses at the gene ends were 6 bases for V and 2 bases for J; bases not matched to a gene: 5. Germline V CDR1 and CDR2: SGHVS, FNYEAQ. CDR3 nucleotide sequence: TGTGCCAGCAGACCCCTAGCGGGAACCTACAATGAGCAGTTCTTC. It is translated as CASRPLAGTYNEQFF.

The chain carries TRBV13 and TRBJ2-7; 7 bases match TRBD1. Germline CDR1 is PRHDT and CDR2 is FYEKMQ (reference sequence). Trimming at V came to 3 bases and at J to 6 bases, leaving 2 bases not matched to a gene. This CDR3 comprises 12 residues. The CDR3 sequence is CASSLAGGEQYF. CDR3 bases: TGTGCCAGCAGCTTGGCAGGGGGCGAGCAGTACTTC.

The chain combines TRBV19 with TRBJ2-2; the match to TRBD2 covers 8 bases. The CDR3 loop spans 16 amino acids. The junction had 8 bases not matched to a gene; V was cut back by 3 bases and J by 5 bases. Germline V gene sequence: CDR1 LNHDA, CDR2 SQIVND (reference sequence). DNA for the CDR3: TGTGCCAGTAGTATTTCAGCGGGAGTAGGGACCGGGGAGCTGTTTTTT. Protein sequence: CASSISAGVGTGELFF. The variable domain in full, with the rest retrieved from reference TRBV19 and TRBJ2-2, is DGGITQSPKYLFRKEGQNVTLSCEQNLNHDAMYWYRQDPGQGLRLIYYSQIVNDFQKGDIAEGYSVSREKKESFPLTVTSAQKNPTAFYLCASSISAGVGTGELFFGEGSRLTVL.

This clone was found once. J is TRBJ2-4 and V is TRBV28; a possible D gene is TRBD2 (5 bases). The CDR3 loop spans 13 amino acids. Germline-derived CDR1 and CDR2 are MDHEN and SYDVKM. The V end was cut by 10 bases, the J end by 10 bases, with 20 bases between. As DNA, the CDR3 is TGTGCCACCTTCCCGGGCTTCTCGGGGATTCAGTACTTC. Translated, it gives CATFPGFSGIQYF.

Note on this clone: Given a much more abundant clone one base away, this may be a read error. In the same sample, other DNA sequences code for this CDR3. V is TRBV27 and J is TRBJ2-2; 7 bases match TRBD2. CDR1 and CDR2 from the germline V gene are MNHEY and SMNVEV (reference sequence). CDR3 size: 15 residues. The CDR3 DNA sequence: TGCGCCAGCAGTTTACACCTAGCGGACACCGGGGAGCTGTTTTTT. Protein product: CASSLHLADTGELFF.

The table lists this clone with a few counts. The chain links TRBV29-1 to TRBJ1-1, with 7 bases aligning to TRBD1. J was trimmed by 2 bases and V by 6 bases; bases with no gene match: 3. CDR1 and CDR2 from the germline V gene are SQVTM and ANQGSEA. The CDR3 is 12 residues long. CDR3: CSVGQSNTEAFF. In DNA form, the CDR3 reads TGCAGCGTGGGACAGTCCAACACTGAAGCTTTCTTT.

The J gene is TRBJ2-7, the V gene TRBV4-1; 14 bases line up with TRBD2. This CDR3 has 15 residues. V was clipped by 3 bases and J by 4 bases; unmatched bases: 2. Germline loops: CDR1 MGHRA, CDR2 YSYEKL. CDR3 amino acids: CASSHGTSGRYEQYF. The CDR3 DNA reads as TGCGCCAGCAGCCACGGGACTAGCGGGAGATACGAGCAGTACTTC.

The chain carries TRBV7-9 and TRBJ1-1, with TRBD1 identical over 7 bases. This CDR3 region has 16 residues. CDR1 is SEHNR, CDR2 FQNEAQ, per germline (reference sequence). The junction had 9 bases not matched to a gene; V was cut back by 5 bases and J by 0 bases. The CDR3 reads CASSQASDRVNTEAFF. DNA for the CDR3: TGTGCCAGCAGCCAAGCGTCTGACAGGGTGAACACTGAAGCTTTCTTT.

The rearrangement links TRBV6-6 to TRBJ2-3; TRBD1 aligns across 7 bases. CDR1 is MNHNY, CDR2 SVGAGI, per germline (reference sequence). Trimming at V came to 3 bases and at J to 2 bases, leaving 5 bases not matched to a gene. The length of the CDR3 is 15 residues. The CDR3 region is CASSYRTGHTDTQYF. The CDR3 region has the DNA TGTGCCAGCAGTTATCGGACAGGACACACAGATACGCAGTATTTT.

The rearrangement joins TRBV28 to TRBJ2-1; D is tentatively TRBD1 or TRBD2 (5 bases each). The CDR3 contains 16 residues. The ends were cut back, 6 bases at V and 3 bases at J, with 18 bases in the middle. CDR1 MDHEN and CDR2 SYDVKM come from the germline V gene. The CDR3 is CASRASLGPLYNEQFF. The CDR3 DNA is TGTGCCAGCAGGGCCTCTCTGGGACCTCTCTACAATGAGCAGTTCTTC.

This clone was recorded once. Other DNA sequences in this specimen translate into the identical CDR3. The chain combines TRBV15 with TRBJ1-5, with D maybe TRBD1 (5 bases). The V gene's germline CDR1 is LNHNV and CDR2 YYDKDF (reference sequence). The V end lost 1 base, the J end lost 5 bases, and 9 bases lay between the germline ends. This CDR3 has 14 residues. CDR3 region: CATSRAGGDQPQHF. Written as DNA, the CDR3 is TGTGCCACCAGCAGAGCCGGGGGGGATCAGCCCCAGCATTTT.

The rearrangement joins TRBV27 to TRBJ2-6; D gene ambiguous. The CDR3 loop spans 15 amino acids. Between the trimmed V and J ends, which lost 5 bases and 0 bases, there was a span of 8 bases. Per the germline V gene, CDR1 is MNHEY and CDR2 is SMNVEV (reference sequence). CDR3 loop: CASSPDPSGANVLTF. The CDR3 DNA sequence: TGTGCCAGCAGTCCGGACCCCTCTGGGGCCAACGTCCTGACTTTC.

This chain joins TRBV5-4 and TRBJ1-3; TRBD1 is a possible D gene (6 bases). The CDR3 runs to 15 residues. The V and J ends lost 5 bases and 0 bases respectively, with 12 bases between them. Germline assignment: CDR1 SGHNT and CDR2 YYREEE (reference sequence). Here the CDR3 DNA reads TGTGCCAGCAGTTTGACAGGCAACTCTGGAAACACCATATATTTT. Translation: CASSLTGNSGNTIYF.

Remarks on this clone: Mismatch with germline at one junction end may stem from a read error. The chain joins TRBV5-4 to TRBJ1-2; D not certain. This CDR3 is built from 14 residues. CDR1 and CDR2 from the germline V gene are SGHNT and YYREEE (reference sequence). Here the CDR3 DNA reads TGCGCCAGCAGCCAAGTTGAGGGTGGCTATGGCTACACCTTC. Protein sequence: CASSQVEGGYGYTF.

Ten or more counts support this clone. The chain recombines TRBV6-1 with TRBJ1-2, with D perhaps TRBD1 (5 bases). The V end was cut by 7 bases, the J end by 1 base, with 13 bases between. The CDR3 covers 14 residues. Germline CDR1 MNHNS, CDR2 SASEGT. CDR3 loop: CASTPGGDNYGYTF. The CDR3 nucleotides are TGTGCCAGCACTCCCGGGGGGGATAACTATGGCTACACCTTC.

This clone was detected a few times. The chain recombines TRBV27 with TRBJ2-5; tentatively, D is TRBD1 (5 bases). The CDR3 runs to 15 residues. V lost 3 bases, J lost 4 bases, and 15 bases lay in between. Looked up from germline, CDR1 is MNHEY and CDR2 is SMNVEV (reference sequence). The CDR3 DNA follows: TGTGCCAGCAGTTTTATAGGGGCCGGCGGAGAGACCCAGTACTTC. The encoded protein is CASSFIGAGGETQYF.

The CDR3 DNA is TGTGCCAGTAGTACGCAAACCCGTTACCCAAACGCGAACACCGGGGAGCTGTTTTTT. Translating it yields CASSTQTRYPNANTGELFF. The chain has TRBV19 and TRBJ2-2; D not resolved. V was clipped by 4 bases and J by 0 bases, with 21 bases between them. The CDR3 sequence is 19 residues long. Germline V gives CDR1 LNHDA, CDR2 SQIVND (reference sequence). Looking up the rest from reference TRBV19 and TRBJ2-2 gives the full variable domain: DGGITQSPKYLFRKEGQNVTLSCEQNLNHDAMYWYRQDPGQGLRLIYYSQIVNDFQKGDIAEGYSVSREKKESFPLTVTSAQKNPTAFYLCASSTQTRYPNANTGELFFGEGSRLTVL.

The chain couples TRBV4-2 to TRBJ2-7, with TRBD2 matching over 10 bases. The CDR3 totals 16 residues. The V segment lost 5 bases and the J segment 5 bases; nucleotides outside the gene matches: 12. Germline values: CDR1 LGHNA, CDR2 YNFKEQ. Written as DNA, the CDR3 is TGTGCCAGCAGCGCAGAAGCGGGAGGGAGAGGGGACGAGCAGTACTTC. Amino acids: CASSAEAGGRGDEQYF.

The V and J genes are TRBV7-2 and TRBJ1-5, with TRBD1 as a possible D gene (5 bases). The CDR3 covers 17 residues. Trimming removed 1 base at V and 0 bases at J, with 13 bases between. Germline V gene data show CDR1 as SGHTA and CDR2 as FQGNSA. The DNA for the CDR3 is TGTGCCAGCAGCTTAGATGACAGCCCATATAGCAATCAGCCCCAGCATTTT. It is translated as CASSLDDSPYSNQPQHF.

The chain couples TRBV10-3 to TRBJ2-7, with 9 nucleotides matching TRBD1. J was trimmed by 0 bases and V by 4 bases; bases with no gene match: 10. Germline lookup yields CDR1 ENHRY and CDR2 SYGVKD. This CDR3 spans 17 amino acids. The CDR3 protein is CAISGASGTGISYEQYF. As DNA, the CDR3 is TGTGCCATCAGTGGGGCCTCCGGGACAGGGATCTCCTACGAGCAGTACTTC.

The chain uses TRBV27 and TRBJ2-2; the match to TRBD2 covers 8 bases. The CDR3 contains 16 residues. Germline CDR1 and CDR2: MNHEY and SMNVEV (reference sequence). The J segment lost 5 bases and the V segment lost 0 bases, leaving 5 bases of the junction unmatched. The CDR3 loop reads CASSLSLREVTGELFF. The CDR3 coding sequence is TGTGCCAGCAGTTTATCGTTGCGGGAGGTAACCGGGGAGCTGTTTTTT.

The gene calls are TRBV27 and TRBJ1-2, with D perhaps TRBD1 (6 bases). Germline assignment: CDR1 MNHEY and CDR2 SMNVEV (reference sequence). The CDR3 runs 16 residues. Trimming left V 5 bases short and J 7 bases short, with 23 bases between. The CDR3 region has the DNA TGTGCCAGCAGTAAGGGACACCTAGCAAGGGCGGGTGGCTACACCTTC. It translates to CASSKGHLARAGGYTF.